These 27 T cell receptor beta chains originate from one sample sequenced in a study of cytomegalovirus exposure and HLA in healthy donors. A multiplex PCR was run with 60 Vbeta primers and 13 Jbeta primers. Sequencing was performed with immunoSEQ multiplex PCR; in TCRdb, only in-frame clones are kept and a portion is missing. Of about 170,000 clones detected, around 86% appear once; the ten largest clones hold about 2.3%. The sequenced material came from PBMCs. These receptors all come from a male donor in good health and CMV-seronegative.

This clone was recorded only once. The V call is TRBV19, the J call TRBJ2-7, with 7 bases matching TRBD2. The CDR3 has 15 amino acids. V dropped 5 bases and J dropped 2; count of bases not matched to a gene: 9. The germline V gene has CDR1 LNHDA and CDR2 SQIVND (reference sequence). The CDR3 loop is CASSPRTRGTYEQYF. Here the CDR3 DNA reads TGTGCCAGTAGTCCCCGGACTAGAGGGACCTACGAGCAGTACTTC.

On this clone: At one of its ends the junction is not consistent with the germline gene, which may arise from a read error. The chain employs TRBV7-7 and TRBJ2-5; weak D call: TRBD1 (6 bases). CDR3 size: 14 residues. CDR1 and CDR2 (germline): SSHAT, FNYEAQ (reference sequence). CDR3 nucleotide sequence: TGTGCTAGCAGCTTTGGGGCCAGGGGAGAGACCCAGTACTTC. Amino acids: CASSFGARGETQYF.

The chain links TRBV7-8 to TRBJ2-7, with TRBD1 matching 7 bases. The CDR3 loop spans 13 amino acids. V dropped 0 bases and J dropped 6; count of bases not matched to a gene: 2. CDR1 SGHVS and CDR2 FQNEAQ come from the germline V gene. The CDR3 DNA sequence: TGTGCCAGCAGCTTAGCGCCAGGGGGCGAGCAGTACTTC. This encodes CASSLAPGGEQYF.

This clone came up once. The J gene is TRBJ1-1, the V gene TRBV5-4, with 10 bases identical to TRBD1. The CDR3 is 15 amino acids. With V trimmed by 4 bases and J by 4 bases, 7 bases remained unmatched. Germline loops: CDR1 SGHNT, CDR2 YYREEE (reference sequence). Written as DNA, the CDR3 is TGTGCCAGCAGCCCGGACAGGGGGTTGGGCACTGAAGCTTTCTTT. It codes for CASSPDRGLGTEAFF.

This chain uses TRBV7-2 with TRBJ2-1; 11 nucleotides line up with TRBD2. Germline CDR1 reads SGHTA; CDR2 reads FQGNSA. The CDR3 length is 17 residues. The V gene end was trimmed by 3 bases and the J gene end by 1 base; junction bases not matched to a gene: 5. This CDR3 is CASSFLAGGGSYNEQFF. The CDR3 DNA sequence: TGTGCCAGCAGCTTTCTAGCGGGGGGTGGGTCCTACAATGAGCAGTTCTTC. Together with reference TRBV7-2 and TRBJ2-1, the CDR3 gives the full variable domain: GAGVSQSPSNKVTEKGKDVELRCDPISGHTALYWYRQSLGQGLEFLIYFQGNSAPDKSGLPSDRFSAERTGGSVSTLTIQRTQQEDSAVYLCASSFLAGGGSYNEQFFGPGTRLTVL.

The CDR3 DNA reads as TGTGCCAGCCACCAGGGGGCATACGGAAACACCATATATTTT. This encodes CASHQGAYGNTIYF. The V call is TRBV28, the J call TRBJ1-3; 8 bases match TRBD1. With 8 bases clipped from V and 4 bases from J, the junction kept 7 bases outside the gene matches. Germline CDR1 is MDHEN and CDR2 is SYDVKM. The CDR3 is 14 residues long.

This clone was seen just once. The chain combines TRBV2 with TRBJ2-1, with TRBD1 identical over 7 bases. The CDR3 length is 15 residues. V lost 7 bases to trimming and J lost 8 bases; unmatched junction nucleotides: 14. CDR1 and CDR2 (germline): SNHLY, FYNNEI. The CDR3: CASILDRTGWDEQFF. The CDR3 bases are TGTGCCAGCATCTTGGACAGGACAGGATGGGATGAGCAGTTCTTC.

This clone came up once. This rearrangement joins TRBV18 to TRBJ1-2; perhaps TRBD1 as D (6 bases). The germline V and J ends were trimmed by 6 bases and 0 bases, with 14 bases remaining between them. This CDR3 comprises 15 residues. Per germline, CDR1 KGHSH and CDR2 LQKENI. This chain's CDR3 is CASSLQDRTNYGYTF. CDR3 coding DNA: TGTGCCAGCTCTCTTCAAGACAGGACTAACTATGGCTACACCTTC.

The V and J genes are TRBV13 and TRBJ2-1; 11 bases are shared with TRBD1. Germline assignment: CDR1 PRHDT and CDR2 FYEKMQ (reference sequence). This CDR3 is 20 amino acids long. The junction had 13 bases not matched to a gene; V was cut back by 2 bases and J by 1 base. CDR3 sequence (DNA): TGTGCCAGCAGCTTATATTCCCCTGGGACAGGGGGTATATCCTACAATGAGCAGTTCTTC. Protein product: CASSLYSPGTGGISYNEQFF.

The chain employs TRBV14 and TRBJ1-3; D is unresolved. CDR1 and CDR2 from the germline V gene are SGHDN and FVKESK. With 0 bases removed from V and 10 bases from J, the gap between germline ends came to 7 bases. This CDR3 has 12 amino acids. The CDR3: CASSQDRVTIYF. The CDR3 DNA follows: TGTGCCAGCAGCCAAGATCGAGTTACCATATATTTT.

This clone was counted once. The chain employs TRBV7-9 and TRBJ2-2, with D possibly being TRBD1 (5 bases). CDR1 is SEHNR, CDR2 FQNEAQ, per germline (reference sequence). The CDR3 is 16 residues long. Trimming left V 6 bases short and J 1 base short, with 15 bases between. This CDR3 is CASSPSRGENTGELFF. The CDR3 DNA follows: TGTGCCAGCAGTCCTAGTAGGGGTGAGAACACCGGGGAGCTGTTTTTT.

The chain employs TRBV6-5 and TRBJ1-4; D is unclear. This CDR3 region has 14 residues. The germline CDR1 and CDR2 sequences are MNHEY and SVGAGI. The ends were cut back, 6 bases at V and 0 bases at J, with 8 bases in the middle. As DNA, the CDR3 is TGTGCCAGCAGAAATTCTGCAACTAATGAAAAACTGTTTTTT. This encodes CASRNSATNEKLFF.

The chain combines TRBV5-1 with TRBJ1-1; 10 bases fit TRBD1. V trimming: 0 bases; J trimming: 0 bases; junction bases outside the gene matches: 5. CDR3 size: 17 residues. The V gene's germline CDR1 is SGHRS and CDR2 YFSETQ. The CDR3 DNA reads as TGCGCCAGCAGCTTGGTGGACAGGGGGGGGGTGAACACTGAAGCTTTCTTT. Its translation: CASSLVDRGGVNTEAFF.

This clone was recorded once. The chain links TRBV5-4 to TRBJ2-6; weak D call: TRBD2 (5 bases). Trimming pared 4 bases from V and 2 bases from J, leaving 16 bases between. The CDR3 loop spans 17 amino acids. CDR1 and CDR2 from the germline V gene are SGHNT and YYREEE (reference sequence). CDR3 residues: CASSPVRRIPGANVLTF. The CDR3 DNA follows: TGTGCCAGCAGCCCGGTAAGGAGGATTCCTGGGGCCAACGTCCTGACTTTC.

The CDR3 loop is CATTAGQSDSGANVLTF. Here the CDR3 DNA reads TGTGCCACCACGGCGGGACAGTCGGATTCTGGGGCCAACGTCCTGACTTTC. This chain links TRBV19 with TRBJ2-6, with D maybe TRBD1 (7 bases). The CDR3 has 17 amino acids. Trimming stripped 10 bases from V and 1 base from J, with 20 bases between. The germline V gene has CDR1 LNHDA and CDR2 SQIVND (reference sequence). Variable domain in full (rest from reference TRBV19 and TRBJ2-6): DGGITQSPKYLFRKEGQNVTLSCEQNLNHDAMYWYRQDPGQGLRLIYYSQIVNDFQKGDIAEGYSVSREKKESFPLTVTSAQKNPTAFYLCATTAGQSDSGANVLTFGAGSRLTVL.

The chain couples TRBV6-5 to TRBJ2-3; D uncertain. The V gene lost 6 bases and the J gene lost 1 base, with 11 bases spanning the gap. This CDR3 spans 14 amino acids. Per germline, CDR1 MNHEY and CDR2 SVGAGI. This chain's CDR3 is CASSFGAGTDTQYF. CDR3 bases: TGTGCCAGCAGCTTTGGCGCGGGCACAGATACGCAGTATTTT.

The genes are TRBV18 and TRBJ1-1, with D perhaps TRBD1 (6 bases). Germline V gene data show CDR1 as KGHSH and CDR2 as LQKENI. V shed 3 bases and J shed 7 bases, with 15 bases lying between them. CDR3 length: 14 residues. Here the CDR3 DNA reads TGTGCCAGCTCACCGACCAGGGGACTAAATGAAGCTTTCTTT. Its protein is CASSPTRGLNEAFF.

The CDR3 DNA is TGTGCCAGCAGCTTTAACAGGGGGGTCTACGAGCAGTACTTC. It is translated as CASSFNRGVYEQYF. J is TRBJ2-7 and V is TRBV7-2; 8 bases match TRBD1. Germline CDR1 SGHTA, CDR2 FQGNSA. V lost 3 bases and J lost 3; bases outside the gene matches: 4. This CDR3 contains 14 residues.

This chain links TRBV2 with TRBJ2-1, with a weak D call TRBD2 (6 bases). The CDR3 consists of 15 residues. From germline, CDR1 is SNHLY and CDR2 FYNNEI. Between the trimmed V and J ends, which lost 6 bases and 6 bases, there was a span of 18 bases. The CDR3 here is CASRPGAASFNEQFF. CDR3 DNA: TGTGCCAGCAGACCGGGAGCGGCTAGTTTCAATGAGCAGTTCTTC. Full variable domain (rest looked up from reference TRBV2 and TRBJ2-1): EPEVTQTPSHQVTQMGQEVILRCVPISNHLYFYWYRQILGQKVEFLVSFYNNEISEKSEIFDDQFSVERPDGSNFTLKIRSTKLEDSAMYFCASRPGAASFNEQFFGPGTRLTVL.

This rearrangement joins TRBV6-6 to TRBJ1-4, with 7 bases aligning to TRBD1. The CDR3 spans 16 residues. Germline values: CDR1 MNHNY, CDR2 SVGAGI (reference sequence). The V and J ends lost 6 bases and 8 bases, in that order; junction bases with no gene match: 15. The CDR3 reads CASSQGLQGGYEKLFF. CDR3 bases: TGTGCCAGCAGCCAAGGTCTACAAGGGGGCTACGAAAAACTGTTTTTT.

The chain uses TRBV20-1 and TRBJ1-2; no clear D gene. Germline CDR1 reads DFQATT; CDR2 reads SNEGSKA (reference sequence). V was shortened by 5 bases and J by 8 bases, with 9 bases between the two germline ends. This CDR3 is built from 10 residues. In DNA form, the CDR3 reads TGCAGTGCTGGGCGACCGGGCTACACCTTC. It yields the protein CSAGRPGYTF.

For this clone: This CDR3 is also generated by other DNA sequences in the sample. The chain links TRBV11-2 to TRBJ1-2, with 8 nucleotides matching TRBD1. CDR1 and CDR2 from the germline V gene are SGHAT and FQNNGV. CDR3 length: 13 amino acids. Germline trimming cut 4 bases from V and 4 bases from J; bases unmatched to any gene: 2. This chain's CDR3 is CASSSDRGYGYTF. CDR3 bases: TGTGCCAGCAGCTCCGACAGGGGCTATGGCTACACCTTC.

The rearrangement joins TRBV10-3 to TRBJ2-2; no clear D. The CDR3 loop spans 15 amino acids. Trimming left V 2 bases short and J 6 bases short, with 13 bases between. CDR1 and CDR2 from the germline V gene are ENHRY and SYGVKD. Here the CDR3 DNA reads TGTGCCATCAGTGAGGTGGCCTCCCCGTCCGGGGAGCTGTTTTTT. Protein sequence: CAISEVASPSGELFF.

This clone has just one count. This CDR3 reads CASSLVSGGTEAFF. CDR3 nucleotide sequence: TGTGCCAGCAGCTTAGTGTCGGGAGGCACTGAAGCTTTCTTT. This chain connects TRBV7-9 to TRBJ1-1; D is unresolved. Germline V lookup: CDR1 SEHNR, CDR2 FQNEAQ (reference sequence). Trimming took 1 base from V and 4 from J, leaving 10 bases between them. The CDR3 has 14 amino acids.

CDR3 loop: CASSGDGGPEYF. CDR3 DNA sequence: TGTGCCAGCAGTGGCGACGGGGGTCCGGAGTATTTT. The V and J genes are TRBV2 and TRBJ2-3; TRBD2 is a possible D gene (6 bases). V lost 4 bases and J lost 13, with 15 bases in between. Germline assignment: CDR1 SNHLY and CDR2 FYNNEI. There are 12 residues in the CDR3.

The chain couples TRBV7-9 to TRBJ1-4; TRBD1 matches at 7 bases. The CDR3 runs 14 residues. Germline V lookup: CDR1 SEHNR, CDR2 FQNEAQ (reference sequence). Trimming took 6 bases from V and 4 from J; bases not matched to a gene: 5. The CDR3 coding sequence is TGTGCCAGCAGGGCGACAGGGTTTAATGAAAAACTGTTTTTT. Translated: CASRATGFNEKLFF.

This chain connects TRBV11-2 to TRBJ1-2; no clear D. Germline loops: CDR1 SGHAT, CDR2 FQNNGV. The V and J ends lost 2 bases and 2 bases respectively, with 9 bases between them. This CDR3 contains 14 residues. The CDR3: CASSLNPRNYGYTF. The DNA for the CDR3 is TGTGCCAGCAGCTTAAACCCCAGAAACTATGGCTACACCTTC. The variable domain in full, with the rest retrieved from reference TRBV11-2 and TRBJ1-2, is EAGVAQSPRYKIIEKRQSVAFWCNPISGHATLYWYQQILGQGPKLLIQFQNNGVVDDSQLPKDRFSAERLKGVDSTLKIQPAKLEDSAVYLCASSLNPRNYGYTFGSGTRLTVV.